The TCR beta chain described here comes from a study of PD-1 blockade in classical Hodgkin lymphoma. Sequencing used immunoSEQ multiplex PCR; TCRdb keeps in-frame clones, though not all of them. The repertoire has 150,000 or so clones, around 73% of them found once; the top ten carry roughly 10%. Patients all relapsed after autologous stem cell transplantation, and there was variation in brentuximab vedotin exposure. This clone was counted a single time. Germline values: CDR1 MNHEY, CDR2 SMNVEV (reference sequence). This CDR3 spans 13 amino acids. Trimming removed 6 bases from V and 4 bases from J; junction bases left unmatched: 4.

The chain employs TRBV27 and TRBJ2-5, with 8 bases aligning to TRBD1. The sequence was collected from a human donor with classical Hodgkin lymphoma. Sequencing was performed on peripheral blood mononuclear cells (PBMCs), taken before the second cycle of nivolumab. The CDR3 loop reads CASSRDRGETQYF. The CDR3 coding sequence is TGTGCCAGCAGCCGCGACAGGGGAGAGACCCAGTACTTC.